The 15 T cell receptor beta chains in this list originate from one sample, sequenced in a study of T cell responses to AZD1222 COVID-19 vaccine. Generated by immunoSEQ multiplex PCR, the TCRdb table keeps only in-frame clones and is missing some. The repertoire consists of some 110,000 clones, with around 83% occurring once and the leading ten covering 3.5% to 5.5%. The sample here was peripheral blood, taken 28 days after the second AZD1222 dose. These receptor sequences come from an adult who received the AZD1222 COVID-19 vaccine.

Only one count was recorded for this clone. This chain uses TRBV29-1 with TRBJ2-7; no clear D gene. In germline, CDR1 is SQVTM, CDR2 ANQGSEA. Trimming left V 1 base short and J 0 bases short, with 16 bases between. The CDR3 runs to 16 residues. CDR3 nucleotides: TGCAGCGTTGAAGTCTTCAGGACGGCTAGCTCCTACGAGCAGTACTTC. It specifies CSVEVFRTASSYEQYF.

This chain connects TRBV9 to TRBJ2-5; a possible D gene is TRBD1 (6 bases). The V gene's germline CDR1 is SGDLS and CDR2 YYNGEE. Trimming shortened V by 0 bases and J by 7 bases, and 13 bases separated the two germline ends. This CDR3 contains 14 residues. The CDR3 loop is CASSVASGVGTQYF. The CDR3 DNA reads TGTGCCAGCAGCGTAGCTTCAGGGGTTGGGACCCAGTACTTC.

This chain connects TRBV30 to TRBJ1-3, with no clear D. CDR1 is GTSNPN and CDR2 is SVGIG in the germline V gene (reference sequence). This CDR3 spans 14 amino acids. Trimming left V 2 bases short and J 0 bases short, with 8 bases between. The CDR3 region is CAWSPGSSGNTIYF. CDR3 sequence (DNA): TGTGCCTGGAGTCCCGGGAGCTCTGGAAACACCATATATTTT.

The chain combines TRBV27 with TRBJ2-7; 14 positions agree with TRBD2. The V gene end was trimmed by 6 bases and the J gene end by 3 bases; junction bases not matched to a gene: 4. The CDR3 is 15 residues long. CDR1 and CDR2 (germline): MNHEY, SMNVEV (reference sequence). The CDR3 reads CASSRTSGGLYEQYF. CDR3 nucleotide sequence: TGTGCCAGCAGCAGGACTAGCGGGGGGCTCTACGAGCAGTACTTC.

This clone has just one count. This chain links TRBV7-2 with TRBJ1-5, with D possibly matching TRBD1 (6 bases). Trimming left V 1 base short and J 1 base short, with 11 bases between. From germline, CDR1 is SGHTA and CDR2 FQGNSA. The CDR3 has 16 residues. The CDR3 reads CASSLVGGASNQPQHF. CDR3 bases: TGTGCCAGCAGCTTAGTCGGGGGGGCGAGCAATCAGCCCCAGCATTTT.

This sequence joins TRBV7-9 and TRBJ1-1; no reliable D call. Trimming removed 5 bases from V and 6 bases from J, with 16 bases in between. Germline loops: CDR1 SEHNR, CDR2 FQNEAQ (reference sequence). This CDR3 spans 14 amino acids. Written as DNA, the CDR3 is TGTGCCAGCAGCCCCTCCGTGATGGGGTCTGAAGCTTTCTTT. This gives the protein CASSPSVMGSEAFF.

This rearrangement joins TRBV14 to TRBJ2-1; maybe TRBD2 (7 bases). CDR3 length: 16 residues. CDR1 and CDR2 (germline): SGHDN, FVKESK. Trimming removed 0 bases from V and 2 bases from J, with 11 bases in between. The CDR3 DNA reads TGTGCCAGCAGCCAAGAGAGGGGGGGGCCCTACAATGAGCAGTTCTTC. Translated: CASSQERGGPYNEQFF. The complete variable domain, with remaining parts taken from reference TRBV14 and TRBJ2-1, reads EAGVTQFPSHSVIEKGQTVTLRCDPISGHDNLYWYRRVMGKEIKFLLHFVKESKQDESGMPNNRFLAERTGGTYSTLKVQPAELEDSGVYFCASSQERGGPYNEQFFGPGTRLTVL.

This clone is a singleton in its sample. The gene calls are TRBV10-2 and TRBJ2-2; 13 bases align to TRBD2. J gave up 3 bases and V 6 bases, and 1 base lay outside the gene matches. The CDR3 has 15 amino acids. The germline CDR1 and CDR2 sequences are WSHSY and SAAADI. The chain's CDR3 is CASRTSGGYTGELFF. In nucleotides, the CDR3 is TGCGCCAGCAGGACTAGCGGGGGGTACACCGGGGAGCTGTTTTTT.

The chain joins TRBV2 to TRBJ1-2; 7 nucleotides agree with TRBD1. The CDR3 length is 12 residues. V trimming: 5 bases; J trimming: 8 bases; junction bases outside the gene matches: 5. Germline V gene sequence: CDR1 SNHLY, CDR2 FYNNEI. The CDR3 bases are TGTGCCAGCAGTTACACAGGGGTCGGCTACACCTTC. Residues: CASSYTGVGYTF.

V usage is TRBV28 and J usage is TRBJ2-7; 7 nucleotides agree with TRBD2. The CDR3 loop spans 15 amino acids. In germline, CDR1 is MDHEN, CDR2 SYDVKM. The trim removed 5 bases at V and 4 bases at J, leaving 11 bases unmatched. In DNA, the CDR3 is TGTGCCAGCAGTCCCGGGACGGGGGGAGGGTACGAGCAGTACTTC. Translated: CASSPGTGGGYEQYF.

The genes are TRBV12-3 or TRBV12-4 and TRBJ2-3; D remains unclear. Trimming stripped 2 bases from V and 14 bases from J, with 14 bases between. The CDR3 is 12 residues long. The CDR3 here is CASSLFRAVRYF. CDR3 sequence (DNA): TGTGCCAGCAGTTTATTTCGGGCGGTGAGGTATTTT.

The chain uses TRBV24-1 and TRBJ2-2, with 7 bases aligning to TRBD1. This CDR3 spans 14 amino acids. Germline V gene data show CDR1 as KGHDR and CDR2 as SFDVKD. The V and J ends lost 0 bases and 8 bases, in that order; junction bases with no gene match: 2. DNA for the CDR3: TGTGCCACCAGTGATTTGGAGGGACAGGGGGAGCTGTTTTTT. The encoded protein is CATSDLEGQGELFF.

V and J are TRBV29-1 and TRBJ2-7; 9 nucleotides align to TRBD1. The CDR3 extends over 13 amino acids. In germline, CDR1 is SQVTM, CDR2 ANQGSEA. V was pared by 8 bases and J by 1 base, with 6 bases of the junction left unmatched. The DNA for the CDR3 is TGCAGCATCCGGGACAGGGAATCCTACGAGCAGTACTTC. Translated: CSIRDRESYEQYF.

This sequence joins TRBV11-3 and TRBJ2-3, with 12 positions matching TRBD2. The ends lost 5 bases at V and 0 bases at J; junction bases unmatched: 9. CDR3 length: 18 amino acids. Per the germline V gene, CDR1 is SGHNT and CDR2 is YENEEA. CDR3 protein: CASSHGLAGFSSTDTQYF. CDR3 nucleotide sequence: TGTGCCAGCAGCCACGGACTAGCGGGGTTTTCTAGCACAGATACGCAGTATTTT. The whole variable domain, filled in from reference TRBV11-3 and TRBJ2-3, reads EAGVVQSPRYKIIEKKQPVAFWCNPISGHNTLYWYLQNLGQGPELLIRYENEEAVDDSQLPKDRFSAERLKGVDSTLKIQPAELGDSAVYLCASSHGLAGFSSTDTQYFGPGTRLTVL.

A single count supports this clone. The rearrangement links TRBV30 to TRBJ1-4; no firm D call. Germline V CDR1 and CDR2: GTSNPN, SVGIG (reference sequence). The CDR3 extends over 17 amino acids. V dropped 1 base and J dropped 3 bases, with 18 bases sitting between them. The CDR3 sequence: CAWSGGLGGQSNEKLFF. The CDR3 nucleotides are TGTGCCTGGAGTGGCGGTTTGGGAGGCCAATCTAATGAAAAACTGTTTTTT.